The 15 T cell receptor beta chains in this list originate from one sample, sequenced in a study of patients and donors after allogeneic stem cell transplantation. TCRdb reanalysed the RT-PCR reads using MiXCR and keeps one entry per CDR3 protein. This sample yields 410,000 or so distinct CDR3 sequences, of which 16% are seen a single time; 7.2% belongs to the top ten. Sample: blood, either unsorted or a sorted T cell fraction (not recorded which). Receptors were obtained from a human donor who was either an allogeneic HSCT recipient or a stem cell or donor lymphocyte infusion donor (not recorded which). It is not recorded whose cells these are; they may come from a transplant donor.

The sample holds a few counts of this clonotype. DNA for the CDR3: TGTGCCAGCAGCTCTAGCGGGGGGAACACCGGGGAGCTGTTTTTT. It specifies CASSSSGGNTGELFF. The chain carries TRBV7-3 and TRBJ2-2; TRBD2 matches 10 bases. Germline V gene sequence: CDR1 SGHTA, CDR2 FQGTGA. The CDR3 extends over 15 amino acids. The V segment lost 4 bases and the J segment 1 base; nucleotides outside the gene matches: 0.

This clonotype was seen a handful of times. The V call is TRBV12-3 or TRBV12-4, the J call TRBJ2-1, with 8 bases identical to TRBD1. The CDR3 is 18 amino acids. J lost 4 bases, V lost 10 bases, and 21 bases had no gene match. The CDR3 is CATDTGQGPHPLYNEQFF. The CDR3 DNA follows: TGTGCCACCGATACTGGACAGGGCCCCCATCCCCTTTACAATGAGCAGTTCTTC.

This chain joins TRBV7-9 and TRBJ1-1; D perhaps matches TRBD1 (6 bases). CDR1 SEHNR and CDR2 FQNEAQ come from the germline V gene (reference sequence). V shed 2 bases and J shed 4 bases, with 14 bases lying between them. This CDR3 contains 15 residues. The CDR3 region has the DNA TGTGCCAGCAGCTTACCCGGCAGGGGTATCACTGAAGCTTTCTTT. It is translated as CASSLPGRGITEAFF. Looking up the rest from reference TRBV7-9 and TRBJ1-1 gives the full variable domain: DTGVSQNPRHKITKRGQNVTFRCDPISEHNRLYWYRQTLGQGPEFLTYFQNEAQLEKSRLLSDRFSAERPKGSFSTLEIQRTEQGDSAMYLCASSLPGRGITEAFFGQGTRLTVV.

The chain employs TRBV6-5 and TRBJ1-2, with a weak D call TRBD1 (5 bases). The length of the CDR3 is 14 residues. With 4 bases removed from V and 4 bases from J, the gap between germline ends came to 13 bases. In germline, CDR1 is MNHEY, CDR2 SVGAGI. The CDR3 DNA follows: TGTGCCAGCAGTTCCTCAGGGTTCGGCTATGGCTACACCTTC. This encodes CASSSSGFGYGYTF.

The CDR3 here is CASKLGRATGGYTF. CDR3 sequence (DNA): TGTGCCAGCAAGCTCGGCAGGGCAACGGGTGGCTACACCTTC. The chain recombines TRBV5-6 with TRBJ1-2, with D perhaps matching TRBD1 (5 bases). The V and J ends lost 6 bases and 7 bases respectively, with 19 bases between them. Germline CDR1 reads SGHDT; CDR2 reads YYEEEE. This CDR3 comprises 14 residues.

There are many counts of this clonotype. The chain couples TRBV5-1 to TRBJ2-4, with a weak D call TRBD2 (6 bases). V lost 4 bases, J lost 1 base, and 15 bases lay in between. Germline CDR1 reads SGHRS; CDR2 reads YFSETQ. The CDR3 runs to 16 residues. CDR3 coding DNA: TGCGCCAGCAGCACGGCGGGGCGAGGGGCCAAAAACATTCAGTACTTC. Protein: CASSTAGRGAKNIQYF.

This clonotype was seen more than once but under ten times. This rearrangement joins TRBV20-1 to TRBJ2-1, with TRBD2 matching over 14 bases. The CDR3 consists of 15 residues. Germline V gene sequence: CDR1 DFQATT, CDR2 SNEGSKA (reference sequence). V was clipped by 3 bases and J by 8 bases; unmatched bases: 6. The CDR3 loop is CSARTSGRALDEQFF. In nucleotides, the CDR3 is TGCAGTGCTAGGACTAGCGGGAGGGCCCTGGATGAGCAGTTCTTC.

This clonotype appeared a few times. The chain recombines TRBV2 with TRBJ2-1, with D perhaps TRBD2 (5 bases). The CDR3 length is 13 residues. Germline loops: CDR1 SNHLY, CDR2 FYNNEI. The V end lost 8 bases, the J end lost 2 bases, and 10 bases lay between the germline ends. The CDR3 sequence: CASLLGTYNEQFF. The DNA of the CDR3 is TGTGCCAGCCTCCTCGGGACCTACAATGAGCAGTTCTTC.

This clonotype was counted many times. The chain carries TRBV12-3 or TRBV12-4 and TRBJ1-2; D is possibly TRBD1 (5 bases). V was pared by 11 bases and J by 4 bases, with 11 bases between. CDR3 size: 11 residues. CDR3 loop: CASGLGYGYTF. The DNA for the CDR3 is TGTGCCTCGGGGCTGGGCTATGGCTACACCTTC.

J is TRBJ1-2 and V is TRBV7-8, with TRBD1 identical over 10 bases. Germline V lookup: CDR1 SGHVS, CDR2 FQNEAQ. This CDR3 comprises 16 residues. V gave up 5 bases and J gave up 2 bases; unmatched junction bases: 8. The CDR3 is CASSPRTGGDNYGYTF. The DNA of the CDR3 is TGTGCCAGCAGCCCGCGGACAGGGGGGGACAACTATGGCTACACCTTC.

This clonotype was seen only a few times. This sequence joins TRBV5-1 and TRBJ2-3; TRBD2 is a possible D gene (7 bases). CDR1 SGHRS and CDR2 YFSETQ come from the germline V gene. Deletions cut 2 bases from V and 7 bases from J, with 14 bases between. The CDR3 runs 14 residues. CDR3 sequence reads: CASSLRGAGNTQYF. The CDR3 region has the DNA TGCGCCAGCAGCTTACGGGGGGCAGGGAATACGCAGTATTTT.

The chain joins TRBV12-3 or TRBV12-4 to TRBJ2-5, with TRBD1 matching 8 bases. This CDR3 is 15 amino acids long. V shed 4 bases and J 4 bases; nucleotides not matched to a gene: 8. DNA for the CDR3: TGTGCCAGCAGTTCTCAGGGGGCGTCAGGAGAGACCCAGTACTTC. Residues: CASSSQGASGETQYF.

The genes are TRBV6-1 and TRBJ1-2; D gene uncertain. The CDR3 totals 15 residues. Trimming took off 5 bases at V and 2 bases at J, with 15 bases between the two ends. The germline V gene has CDR1 MNHNS and CDR2 SASEGT. CDR3 sequence: CASSKKPTFNYGYTF. In DNA form, the CDR3 reads TGTGCCAGCAGTAAGAAACCGACCTTCAACTATGGCTACACCTTC.

This clonotype was recorded only once. A clone one base away is much larger, so this may be a read error. The chain couples TRBV3-1 to TRBJ2-1; 7 bases match TRBD2. This CDR3 is built from 14 residues. Germline CDR1 is LGHDT and CDR2 is YNNKEL (reference sequence). The CDR3 DNA reads TGTGCCAGCAGCCATGGGAGGGCAGGCAATGAGCGGTTCTTC. This encodes CASSHGRAGNERFF.

At least ten counts were recorded for this clonotype. The V and J genes are TRBV11-2 and TRBJ1-1; 7 nucleotides align to TRBD1. The germline V gene encodes CDR1 SGHAT and CDR2 FQNNGV. The trim removed 5 bases at V and 5 bases at J, leaving 11 bases unmatched. CDR3 length equals 15 residues. Here the CDR3 DNA reads TGTGCCAGCAGCAAAGGGAGGGGGCAAGGAACTGAAGCTTTCTTT. Its translation is CASSKGRGQGTEAFF.